Each of the 2 T cell receptor beta chains below was sequenced from the same sample in a study of cytomegalovirus exposure and HLA in healthy donors. The PCR was carried out with 60 Vbeta primers and 13 Jbeta primers. Produced via immunoSEQ multiplex PCR; TCRdb's table is partial and in-frame only. Here the sample spans about 190,000 clones, around 79% being singletons. The sequencing sample was made of PBMCs. These receptors were collected from a woman aged 18-29 years in good health and CMV-seronegative.

This clone was observed a single time. The V and J genes are TRBV19 and TRBJ1-6; TRBD1 is a possible D gene (5 bases). V dropped 5 bases and J dropped 7 bases, with 15 bases sitting between them. This CDR3 has 15 residues. Germline V gene lookup returns CDR1 LNHDA and CDR2 SQIVND (reference sequence). DNA for the CDR3: TGTGCCAGTAGTGAGCCGGGACTGCCAAATTCACCCCTCCACTTT. Translated, it gives CASSEPGLPNSPLHF.

This rearrangement joins TRBV7-3 to TRBJ2-2, with TRBD1 identical over 9 bases. CDR3 length: 18 amino acids. Germline V lookup: CDR1 SGHTA, CDR2 FQGTGA. Losses at the gene ends were 0 bases for V and 0 bases for J; bases not matched to a gene: 5. In DNA, the CDR3 is TGTGCCAGCAGCTTAACGTCCGGGACAGGGACGAACACCGGGGAGCTGTTTTTT. This gives the protein CASSLTSGTGTNTGELFF.